This entry features one T cell receptor (beta chain) sequence. This clonotype was counted only a few times. There is no known antigen for this receptor. Base-call qualities are not available, and no considerably larger clone is one nucleotide away. V lost 7 bases and J lost 0 bases, and the count of bases not matched to a germline gene is 10. The CDR3 measures 17 amino acids from cysteine to phenylalanine. Just the 51-base CDR3 DNA is kept, in frame starting at base 1. As encoded in the germline V gene, CDR1 is MNHNS while CDR2 is SASEGT. The data were taken from a study of T cells after yellow fever vaccination (dated by TCRdb to about 2019). Broadly, across the study: The SMART-Seq v4 Ultra Low Input RNA kit was used to prepare libraries from fractions with low cell numbers. Blood was collected at multiple timepoints before and after primary and secondary immunization, and bulk PBMC replicates and cell subsets were isolated. To track T-cell clones before and after primary and booster YFV17D yellow fever vaccination, bulk TCR alpha and beta repertoires were sequenced longitudinally. The cohort comprised two healthy male donors, one aged 18 to 29 and one aged 30 to 40 years. On the study overall, not on this receptor specifically: Compared with the primary T-cell response, the secondary T-cell response was faster but weaker, reaching its peak on day 5 rather than on day 15. Most clones expanded after primary vaccination (96% of CD4 and roughly 90% of CD8) were re-detected after the booster, suggesting that broad memory maintenance occurred. The study included only a couple of donors, which limits how far the findings can be generalized. A small fraction of clonotypes showed up in both the CD4 and CD8 compartments, probably as a result of convergent recombination. Computational filtering was needed because FACS-sorted repertoires could contain abundant contaminating clonotypes from the bulk population.

The treatment or condition tag for this specimen amounts to: live attenuated yellow fever vaccine strain. Two biological replicates of bulk PBMCs were collected at each blood-draw timepoint. PBMCs were isolated from peripheral blood using a standard Ficoll-Paque protocol. TriZol was used to extract RNA from bulk PBMCs, CD4 and CD8 fractions, and dextramer-positive and dextramer-negative fractions. TCR cDNA was made using 5'RACE template switching, a step that added a universal primer site and unique molecular identifiers. Priming of cDNA synthesis was performed from both the TCR alpha and TCR beta constant segments. Two PCR steps were used to amplify libraries, with sample barcodes and sequencing adapters being added in the second step. Sequencing of the libraries was done on either Illumina HiSeq 2500 (2x100 bp) or NovaSeq (2x150 bp). In the source study's methods: MIGEC was used to demultiplex reads and collapse the reads into UMI consensus sequences, and MiXCR was used for V(D)J alignment. Vaccine-responding clonotypes were identified with edgeR using replicate PBMC samples, with FDR below 0.01 and a log2 fold change above 5 up to day 15 being required. CD4 or CD8 identity was assigned to each bulk clonotype according to whether the clonotype was present at higher abundance in the sequenced CD4 repertoire or the sequenced CD8 repertoire. TCRdb took the public reads, trimmed them with fastp at Q25, ran MiXCR for clone calling and kept in-frame beta chains. One record per CDR3 amino acid sequence lists the most common genes and DNA. In this record, the V and J calls reflect TCRdb's handling and not the investigators' own analysis. In this sample the table shows roughly 300,000 distinct CDR3 sequences, roughly 8.4% of which occur a single time. The ten largest make up approximately 15% of the sample.

The chain couples TRBV6-1 to TRBJ1-3, with 9 bases aligning to TRBD1. This TCR was sampled from a young man who received the YFV17D yellow fever vaccine. Sequencing was performed on PBMCs, taken 35 to 50 days after the first yellow fever vaccination. This receptor has the CDR3 CASTDPGQGVSGNTIYF. Read as DNA, the sequence is TGTGCCAGCACCGACCCGGGACAGGGAGTCTCTGGAAACACCATATATTTT.